This is a list of T cell receptor beta chains from one sample in a study of OX40 agonist ivuxolimab in advanced cancers. TCRdb's copy holds only in-frame clones and misses some; the assay was immunoSEQ multiplex PCR. The data contain under 75,000 clones, around 85% of them singletons. This material consisted of CD4+ or CD8+ T cells sorted from blood, taken in a trial of the OX40 agonist ivuxolimab. These receptors were obtained from an adult with an advanced solid tumor such as melanoma, head and neck, liver or kidney cancer. Both conserved end residues are part of each CDR3. D genes are given only for firm matches. Size values are once, few and many counts, or a class for expanded clones, and some rows have none.

v_gene	d_gene	j_gene	abundance	CDR3nt	CDR3aa
TRBV6-5	.	TRBJ2-7	.	TGTGCCAGCAGTTACATGTACGAGCAGTACTTC	CASSYMYEQYF
TRBV4-3	.	TRBJ1-3	few	TGCGCCAGCAGCCAAGTGGGGGCGAGGCACACCATATATTTT	CASSQVGARHTIYF
TRBV15	.	TRBJ1-6	.	TGTGCCACCAGCAACAACAGGGTCAGCAATTCACCCCTCCACTTT	CATSNNRVSNSPLHF
TRBV9	.	TRBJ2-5	.	TGTGCCAGCAGCGTTTCCGGGAATAAAGAGACCCAGTACTTC	CASSVSGNKETQYF
TRBV4-2	.	TRBJ1-1	.	TGTGCCAGCAGCCAAGGGGGAATTGCTTTTGAAAGGCCTGAAGCTTTCTTT	CASSQGGIAFERPEAFF
TRBV28	.	TRBJ1-1	.	TGTGCCAGCACCCTTCAGGGGGAAGCTTTCTTT	CASTLQGEAFF
TRBV4-1	.	TRBJ1-2	.	TGCGCCAGCAGCCAAGAGTGGTCAGGGATCAGCTATGGCTACACCTTC	CASSQEWSGISYGYTF
TRBV7-9	TRBD1	TRBJ2-7	.	TGTGCCAGCAGCACAACAGGGGGCGATTACGAGCAGTACTTC	CASSTTGGDYEQYF
TRBV7-9	.	TRBJ1-2	few	TGTGCCAGCGAGCCTAATGGCTACACCTTC	CASEPNGYTF
TRBV18	TRBD1	TRBJ1-1	.	TGTGCCAGCTCACCACTGGGACAGGGGGCAATGAACACTGAAGCTTTCTTT	CASSPLGQGAMNTEAFF
TRBV7-2	.	TRBJ2-5	.	TGTGCCAGCAGCTTAGGACTGGGGGTACAAGAGACCCAGTACTTC	CASSLGLGVQETQYF
TRBV7-2	TRBD2	TRBJ2-1	.	TGTGCCAGCAGCCTGAATAGCGGGGATCGGTTCTTC	CASSLNSGDRFF
TRBV11-1	TRBD2	TRBJ2-5	.	TGTGCCAGCAGCCCCCGGGAGGGGTCCTGGGAGACCCAGTACTTC	CASSPREGSWETQYF
TRBV7-9	.	TRBJ2-1	once	TGTGCCAGCAGCCCCACCGGGACAAAATACAATGAGCAGTTCTTC	CASSPTGTKYNEQFF
TRBV10-3	.	TRBJ2-3	.	TGTGCCATCAGTCGGGCGGGAGATACGCAGTATTTT	CAISRAGDTQYF
TRBV6-5	.	TRBJ1-6	.	TGTGCCAGCAGTCGAGGGACTGATTCACCCCTCCACTTT	CASSRGTDSPLHF
TRBV5-6	TRBD1	TRBJ2-3	once	TGTGCCAGCAGCTTGGGGATAGACAGGGGGCCCCATACGCAGTATTTT	CASSLGIDRGPHTQYF
TRBV7-2	.	TRBJ2-7	.	TGTGCCAGCAGATCCCTGGGGACCTACGAGCAGTACTTC	CASRSLGTYEQYF
TRBV21-1	.	TRBJ2-5	.	TGTGCCAGCAGCACCTCCACGGCCAGGGGGCAAGAGACCCAGTACTTC	CASSTSTARGQETQYF
TRBV6-5	TRBD2	TRBJ2-5	once	TGTGCCAGCAGTTTTCTGAGGGAGGGGGAGACCCAGTACTTC	CASSFLREGETQYF
TRBV18	TRBD1	TRBJ2-3	.	TGTGCCAGCTCACCCCTAGGACAGGGCGAAGATACGCAGTATTTT	CASSPLGQGEDTQYF
TRBV2	.	TRBJ1-6	.	TGTGCCAGCCGGGAGATGGGCCAAAATTCACCCCTCCACTTT	CASREMGQNSPLHF
TRBV30	.	TRBJ1-6	.	TGTGCCTGGAAGCCGGGGGCCTATAATTCACCCCTCCACTTT	CAWKPGAYNSPLHF
TRBV11-3	.	TRBJ2-3	.	TGTGCCAGCAGCTTAGAATCGGGCGGCCACACGGCAGATACGCAGTATTTT	CASSLESGGHTADTQYF